Given below is one T cell receptor (beta chain) in context. This sample is drawn from a study of blood T cell repertoires in COVID-19. Original analysis: For nucleated cells, counts were estimated from reference gene primer amplification. Profiled with immunoSEQ multiplex PCR; TCRdb holds only in-frame clones, not every one. V and J calls and clone size are those listed in that table; D and trimming were worked out from the DNA. The sample holds some 230,000 clones; approximately 80% are singletons and the top ten take around 6.8%. V lost 6 bases, J lost 3 bases, and 8 bases stayed unmatched. CDR1 and CDR2 from the germline V gene are MDHEN and SYDVKM. CDR3 length: 15 amino acids.

This sequence was found in a woman aged 50 to 60 with acute or convalescent COVID-19. This chain connects TRBV28 to TRBJ2-3; 8 bases agree with TRBD1. Sequencing input: peripheral blood. The CDR3 spells CASSLRGHWTDTQYF. For the CDR3, the DNA is TGTGCCAGCAGCCTCAGGGGGCATTGGACAGATACGCAGTATTTT. The full variable domain, completed using reference TRBV28 and TRBJ2-3, is DVKVTQSSRYLVKRTGEKVFLECVQDMDHENMFWYRQDPGLGLRLIYFSYDVKMKEKGDIPEGYSVSREKKERFSLILESASTNQTSMYLCASSLRGHWTDTQYFGPGTRLTVL.